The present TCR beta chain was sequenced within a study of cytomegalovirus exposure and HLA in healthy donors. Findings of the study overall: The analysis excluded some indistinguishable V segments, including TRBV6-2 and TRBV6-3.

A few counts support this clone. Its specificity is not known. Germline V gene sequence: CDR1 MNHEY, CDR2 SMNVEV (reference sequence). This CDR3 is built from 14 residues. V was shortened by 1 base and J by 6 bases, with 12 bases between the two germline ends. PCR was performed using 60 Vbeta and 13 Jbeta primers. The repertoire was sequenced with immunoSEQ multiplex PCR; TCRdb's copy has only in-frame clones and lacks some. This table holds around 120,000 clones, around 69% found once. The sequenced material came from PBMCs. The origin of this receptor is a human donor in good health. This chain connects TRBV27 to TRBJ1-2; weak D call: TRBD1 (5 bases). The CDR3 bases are TGTGCCAGCAGTTTATTGGGGCAGTCGGATGGCTACACCTTC. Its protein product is CASSLLGQSDGYTF.